The T cell receptor (beta chain) under discussion was sequenced for a study of blood T cell repertoires in COVID-19. Whole-study context: The study drew acute and convalescent COVID-19 samples from the United States, Italy and Spain. In each case, the material was cDNA or gDNA derived from T cells, B-cell-depleted T cells, or PBMCs.

Authors' data handling: By means of reference gene primer amplification, nucleated cell counts were estimated. Using immunoSEQ multiplex PCR, the repertoire was profiled, and TCRdb retains in-frame clones only, with some absent. That table furnishes V, J and clone size, whereas the DNA furnished D and trimming. The sample consists of 60,000 to 75,000 clones, approximately 85% of them appearing once. This clone was seen once. Trimming pared 0 bases from V and 7 bases from J, leaving 18 bases between. Germline CDR1 LNHDA, CDR2 SQIVND (reference sequence). The CDR3 has 16 amino acids. The genes are TRBV19 and TRBJ1-2; unclear D gene. The clonotype was recovered from a human donor in a cohort sampled during active COVID-19. Sequencing was carried out using peripheral blood. The CDR3 nucleotides are TGTGCCAGTAGTATAGATATCTACAGCCCGAGACGTGGCTACACCTTC. Residues: CASSIDIYSPRRGYTF.